The next 22 T cell receptor beta chains were all read from a single sample in a study of cytomegalovirus exposure and HLA in healthy donors. Here immunoSEQ multiplex PCR was the method, and the copy in TCRdb shows in-frame clones only, minus some. This sample has over 200,000 clones, with 85% to 90% found just once. The sequenced material came from PBMCs. The origin of the receptors is a woman younger than 35 in good health and CMV-seronegative.

This clone was observed a few times. This chain uses TRBV5-1 with TRBJ2-7; 7 bases are a match to TRBD1. CDR1 and CDR2 from the germline V gene are SGHRS and YFSETQ. The V and J ends lost 0 bases and 5 bases, in that order; junction bases with no gene match: 5. The CDR3 length is 14 residues. CDR3 DNA sequence: TGCGCCAGCAGCTTGGTGGACAGGATGGACGAGCAGTACTTC. Translated: CASSLVDRMDEQYF.

The gene calls are TRBV27 and TRBJ2-5, with 7 nucleotides matching TRBD2. With V trimmed by 6 bases and J by 5 bases, 6 bases remained unmatched. Germline V CDR1 and CDR2: MNHEY, SMNVEV (reference sequence). This CDR3 comprises 13 residues. Written as DNA, the CDR3 is TGTGCCAGCAGGACGGGGGGAACGGAGACCCAGTACTTC. Its translation: CASRTGGTETQYF.

This rearrangement joins TRBV27 to TRBJ2-7; possible D gene TRBD1, 5 bases. The V gene lost 0 bases and the J gene lost 7 bases, with 10 bases spanning the gap. Germline-derived CDR1 and CDR2 are MNHEY and SMNVEV (reference sequence). The CDR3 sequence is 13 residues long. In DNA form, the CDR3 reads TGTGCCAGCAGTTTATCACCAGGGCGAGAGCAGTACTTC. Translated, it gives CASSLSPGREQYF.

This sequence joins TRBV7-3 and TRBJ2-5; a possible D gene is TRBD2 (6 bases). CDR3 length equals 13 residues. V shed 4 bases and J shed 2 bases, with 8 bases lying between them. Germline loops: CDR1 SGHTA, CDR2 FQGTGA. CDR3 nucleotide sequence: TGTGCCAGCAGCTCGGGAGTACAAGAGACCCAGTACTTC. This sequence encodes CASSSGVQETQYF.

The rearrangement joins TRBV30 to TRBJ2-1, with D possibly matching TRBD2 (6 bases). Trimming took off 0 bases at V and 3 bases at J, with 9 bases between the two ends. The CDR3 covers 14 residues. Germline loops: CDR1 GTSNPN, CDR2 SVGIG (reference sequence). For the CDR3, the DNA is TGTGCCTGGAGTGTCGTCGGGAGCTACAATGAGCAGTTCTTC. Translating gives CAWSVVGSYNEQFF.

The chain joins TRBV28 to TRBJ1-2; D gene ambiguous. V was cut by 2 bases and J by 0 bases, with 7 bases left in between. The germline V gene encodes CDR1 MDHEN and CDR2 SYDVKM. This CDR3 contains 14 residues. The CDR3 bases are TGTGCCAGCAGTTTAGTGCAGACTAACTATGGCTACACCTTC. It specifies CASSLVQTNYGYTF.

The rearrangement links TRBV2 to TRBJ1-4; 7 bases fit TRBD1. This CDR3 is built from 15 residues. Germline V CDR1 and CDR2: SNHLY, FYNNEI. Germline trimming cut 5 bases from V and 8 bases from J; bases unmatched to any gene: 11. For the CDR3, the DNA is TGTGCCAGCAGTAGAGATACAGGGGCGGTCGAAAAACTGTTTTTT. Translation: CASSRDTGAVEKLFF.

This sequence joins TRBV28 and TRBJ2-7; 7 bases are shared with TRBD2. After removal of 6 bases from V and 0 bases from J, the junction contained 11 bases not matched to a gene. Germline V gene sequence: CDR1 MDHEN, CDR2 SYDVKM. This CDR3 contains 16 residues. The CDR3 here is CASRGGSGVLSYEQYF. The CDR3 DNA follows: TGTGCCAGCAGGGGGGGGTCGGGGGTCCTCTCCTACGAGCAGTACTTC.

The J gene is TRBJ1-1, the V gene TRBV9, with D possibly matching TRBD1 (6 bases). The CDR3 totals 12 residues. Germline CDR1 is SGDLS and CDR2 is YYNGEE. V dropped 4 bases and J dropped 9 bases, with 13 bases sitting between them. The CDR3 reads CASSSQTGKAFF. The CDR3 DNA is TGTGCCAGCAGCTCGCAAACAGGGAAAGCTTTCTTT.

This chain uses TRBV29-1 with TRBJ1-3, with TRBD1 as a possible D gene (5 bases). The length of the CDR3 is 14 residues. Germline lookup yields CDR1 SQVTM and CDR2 ANQGSEA. The V end was cut by 7 bases, the J end by 1 base, with 14 bases between. The CDR3: CSAAIGGSGNTIYF. CDR3 bases: TGCAGCGCCGCAATCGGGGGATCTGGAAACACCATATATTTT.

The chain couples TRBV7-2 to TRBJ2-7, with D possibly TRBD2 on 6 matching bases. Per the germline V gene, CDR1 is SGHTA and CDR2 is FQGNSA. This CDR3 has 14 residues. V lost 1 base and J lost 0, with 7 bases in between. The CDR3, as DNA: TGTGCCAGCAGCTTAGGACTAGTCTCCTACGAGCAGTACTTC. As protein: CASSLGLVSYEQYF.

This clone has only one observation. The chain combines TRBV5-1 with TRBJ2-2; TRBD1 aligns across 10 bases. The V segment lost 4 bases and the J segment 5 bases; nucleotides outside the gene matches: 8. CDR3 length equals 16 residues. The germline gives CDR1 SGHRS, CDR2 YFSETQ. This CDR3 reads CASSLETGGYTGELFF. The CDR3, as DNA: TGCGCCAGCAGCCTCGAGACAGGGGGCTATACCGGGGAGCTGTTTTTT.

The chain uses TRBV18 and TRBJ1-5, with D possibly TRBD1 on 5 matching bases. CDR3 length equals 15 residues. The ends were cut back, 5 bases at V and 4 bases at J, with 15 bases in the middle. Per germline, CDR1 KGHSH and CDR2 LQKENI. CDR3 coding DNA: TGTGCCAGCTCAGAGGGAGGGGACGCTAATCAGCCCCAGCATTTT. Residues: CASSEGGDANQPQHF.

Worth noting for this clone: At the DNA level, this CDR3 is encoded by other sequences in the same sample as well. J is TRBJ2-7 and V is TRBV27, with a weak D call TRBD2 (5 bases). The germline V and J ends were trimmed by 5 bases and 0 bases, with 8 bases remaining between them. Germline CDR1 MNHEY, CDR2 SMNVEV (reference sequence). This CDR3 is built from 13 residues. The DNA of the CDR3 is TGTGCCAGCAGTACACGGGGCTCCTACGAGCAGTACTTC. Residues: CASSTRGSYEQYF.

This clone was observed once. The chain recombines TRBV29-1 with TRBJ2-5, with no clear D. The V and J ends lost 7 bases and 4 bases respectively, with 7 bases between them. CDR3 size: 10 residues. Germline V gene lookup returns CDR1 SQVTM and CDR2 ANQGSEA. The DNA for the CDR3 is TGCAGCGCCCGTATAGAGACCCAGTACTTC. The encoded protein is CSARIETQYF. Full variable domain (rest looked up from reference TRBV29-1 and TRBJ2-5): SAVISQKPSRDICQRGTSLTIQCQVDSQVTMMFWYRQQPGQSLTLIATANQGSEATYESGFVIDKFPISRPNLTFSTLTVSNMSPEDSSIYLCSARIETQYFGPGTRLLVL.

V usage is TRBV19 and J usage is TRBJ2-7; a possible D gene is TRBD2 (5 bases). The CDR3 contains 14 residues. Germline CDR1 is LNHDA and CDR2 is SQIVND (reference sequence). Trimming removed 9 bases at V and 3 bases at J, with 18 bases between. The CDR3 loop reads CASDVSGEGYEQYF. The CDR3 DNA is TGTGCCAGCGACGTATCCGGTGAGGGCTACGAGCAGTACTTC. Drawing the rest from reference TRBV19 and TRBJ2-7, the complete variable domain is DGGITQSPKYLFRKEGQNVTLSCEQNLNHDAMYWYRQDPGQGLRLIYYSQIVNDFQKGDIAEGYSVSREKKESFPLTVTSAQKNPTAFYLCASDVSGEGYEQYFGPGTRLTVT.

The chain has TRBV30 and TRBJ2-7, with 8 bases lining up with TRBD1. Germline V gene lookup returns CDR1 GTSNPN and CDR2 SVGIG (reference sequence). Unmatched junction bases numbered 6, after V lost 5 bases and J lost 6 bases. CDR3 length equals 12 residues. This CDR3 is CAWDRGSREQYF. The CDR3 coding sequence is TGTGCCTGGGACAGGGGATCCCGCGAGCAGTACTTC.

In its sample, this clone was seen once. This chain uses TRBV23-1 with TRBJ2-5; D is unclear. TRBV23-1 is classed as an ORF, of uncertain function. This CDR3 has 16 amino acids. The V end lost 2 bases, the J end lost 0 bases, and 13 bases lay between the germline ends. The CDR3 coding sequence is TGCGCCAGCAGTCAACGGAGATGTCAATACCAAGAGACCCAGTACTTC. Residues: CASSQRRCQYQETQYF.

The J gene is TRBJ2-7, the V gene TRBV5-4, with a weak D call TRBD2 (5 bases). CDR1 SGHNT and CDR2 YYREEE come from the germline V gene (reference sequence). Trimming pared 4 bases from V and 3 bases from J, leaving 14 bases between. This CDR3 has 14 residues. The CDR3 spells CASSPGGARYEQYF. CDR3 coding DNA: TGTGCCAGCAGCCCCGGAGGTGCCCGCTACGAGCAGTACTTC.

This chain uses TRBV28 with TRBJ1-1; perhaps TRBD1 as D (5 bases). The CDR3 is 19 residues long. Looked up from germline, CDR1 is MDHEN and CDR2 is SYDVKM. Deletions cut 1 base from V and 1 base from J, with 22 bases between. CDR3 DNA sequence: TGTGCCAGCAGTTTATCCCGCGGGGGACTCCTTCTGGGGAACACTGAAGCTTTCTTT. Its translation is CASSLSRGGLLLGNTEAFF.

The chain joins TRBV19 to TRBJ2-2; tentative D call: TRBD2 (5 bases). Trimming cost V 3 bases and J 4 bases, with 12 bases left between them. The CDR3 is 15 residues long. The germline V gene encodes CDR1 LNHDA and CDR2 SQIVND (reference sequence). The CDR3 loop is CASSMGAAGTGELFF. CDR3 bases: TGTGCCAGTAGTATGGGAGCGGCTGGCACCGGGGAGCTGTTTTTT.

The rearrangement joins TRBV28 to TRBJ2-7; 9 bases match TRBD1. J was trimmed by 3 bases and V by 6 bases; bases with no gene match: 9. The CDR3 has 15 amino acids. CDR1 is MDHEN, CDR2 SYDVKM, per germline. In DNA, the CDR3 is TGTGCCAGCAGAGCCACCGGGACAGGGCACTACGAGCAGTACTTC. It encodes CASRATGTGHYEQYF.